This T cell receptor beta chain comes out of a study of T cell repertoires in cytomegalovirus infection. The overall study: The study used recently identified HLA-C-restricted and well-studied HLA-B-restricted CMV epitopes. Signatures in public TCR beta sequences pointed to both CMV infection and matching HLA type.

In its sample, this clonotype was seen many times. Its matching antigen is unknown. Trimming cost V 6 bases and J 1 base, with 12 bases left between them. The CDR3 sequence is 14 residues long. Germline V lookup: CDR1 LNHDA, CDR2 SQIVND (reference sequence). TCRdb fed the reads into MiXCR, producing one record per CDR3 protein. The data contain under 95,000 distinct CDR3 sequences, roughly half of them singletons. The sequenced sample was CD8+ T cells from cultured PBMCs, obtained from culture after CMV antigen stimulation. The V call is TRBV19, the J call TRBJ1-1, with a possible D match to TRBD1 (6 bases). The sequence derives from a human donor in good health (CMV status not recorded). Some clones in this sample may be carry-over from other donors' samples. The CDR3 loop is CASRGSRGNTEAFF. CDR3 nucleotides: TGTGCCAGTAGAGGCTCCAGGGGGAACACTGAAGCTTTCTTT. The full variable domain, in which reference TRBV19 and TRBJ1-1 provide the parts outside the CDR3, is DGGITQSPKYLFRKEGQNVTLSCEQNLNHDAMYWYRQDPGQGLRLIYYSQIVNDFQKGDIAEGYSVSREKKESFPLTVTSAQKNPTAFYLCASRGSRGNTEAFFGQGTRLTVV.